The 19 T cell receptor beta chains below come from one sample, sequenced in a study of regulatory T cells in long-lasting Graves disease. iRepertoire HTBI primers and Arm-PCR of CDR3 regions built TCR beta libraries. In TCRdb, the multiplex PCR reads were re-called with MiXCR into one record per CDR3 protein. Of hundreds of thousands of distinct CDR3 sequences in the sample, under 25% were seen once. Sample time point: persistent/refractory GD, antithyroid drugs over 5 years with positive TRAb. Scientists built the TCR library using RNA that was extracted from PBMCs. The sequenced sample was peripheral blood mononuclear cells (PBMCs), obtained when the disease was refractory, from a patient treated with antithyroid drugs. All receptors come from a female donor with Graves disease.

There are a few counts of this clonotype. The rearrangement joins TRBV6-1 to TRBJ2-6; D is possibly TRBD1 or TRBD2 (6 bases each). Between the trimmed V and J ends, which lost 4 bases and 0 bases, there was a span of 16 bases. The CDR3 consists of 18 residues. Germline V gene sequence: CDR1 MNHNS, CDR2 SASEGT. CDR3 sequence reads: CASSVGGFPNSGANVLTF. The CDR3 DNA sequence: TGTGCCAGCAGTGTAGGGGGGTTCCCCAACTCTGGGGCCAACGTCCTGACTTTC.

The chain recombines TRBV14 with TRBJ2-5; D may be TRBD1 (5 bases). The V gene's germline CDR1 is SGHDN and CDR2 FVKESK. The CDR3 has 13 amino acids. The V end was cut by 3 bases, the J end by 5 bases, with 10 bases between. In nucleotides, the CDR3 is TGTGCCAGCAGCCACGTGGGGCGTGAGACCCAGTACTTC. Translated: CASSHVGRETQYF.

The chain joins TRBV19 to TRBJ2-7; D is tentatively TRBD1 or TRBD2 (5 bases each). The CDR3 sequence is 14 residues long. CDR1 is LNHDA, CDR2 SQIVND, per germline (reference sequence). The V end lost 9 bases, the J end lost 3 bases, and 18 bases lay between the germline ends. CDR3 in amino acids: CASRSGGGFYEQYF. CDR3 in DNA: TGTGCCAGCCGGTCTGGTGGGGGATTCTACGAGCAGTACTTC.

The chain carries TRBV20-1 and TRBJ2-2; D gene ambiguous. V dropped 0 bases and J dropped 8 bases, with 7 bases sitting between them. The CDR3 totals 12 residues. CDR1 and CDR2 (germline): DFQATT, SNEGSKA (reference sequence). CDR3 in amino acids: CSARDFGGELFF. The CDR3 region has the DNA TGCAGTGCTAGAGATTTCGGGGGGGAGCTGTTTTTT.

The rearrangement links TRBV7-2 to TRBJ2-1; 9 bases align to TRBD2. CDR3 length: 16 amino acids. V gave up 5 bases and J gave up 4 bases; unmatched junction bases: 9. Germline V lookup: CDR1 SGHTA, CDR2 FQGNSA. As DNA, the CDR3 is TGTGCCAGCAGCCTCGTCCGGAGCGGGAGGTACAATGAGCAGTTCTTC. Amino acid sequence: CASSLVRSGRYNEQFF.

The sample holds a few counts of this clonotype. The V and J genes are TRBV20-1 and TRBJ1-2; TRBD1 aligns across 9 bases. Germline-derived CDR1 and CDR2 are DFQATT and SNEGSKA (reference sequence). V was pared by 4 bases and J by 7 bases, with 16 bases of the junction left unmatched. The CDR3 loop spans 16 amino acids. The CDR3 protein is CSATPHEGQGLGGYTF. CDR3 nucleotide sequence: TGCAGTGCTACTCCCCACGAGGGACAGGGTTTGGGTGGCTACACCTTC.

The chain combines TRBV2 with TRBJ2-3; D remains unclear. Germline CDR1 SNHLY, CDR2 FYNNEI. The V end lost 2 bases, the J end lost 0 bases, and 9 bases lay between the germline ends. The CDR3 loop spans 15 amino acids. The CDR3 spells CASSEREFSTDTQYF. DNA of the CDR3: TGTGCCAGCAGTGAAAGGGAATTTAGCACAGATACGCAGTATTTT.

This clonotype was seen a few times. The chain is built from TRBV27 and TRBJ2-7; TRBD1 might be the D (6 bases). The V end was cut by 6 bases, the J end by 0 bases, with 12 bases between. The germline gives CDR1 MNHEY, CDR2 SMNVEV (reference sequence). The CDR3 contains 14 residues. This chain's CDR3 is CASRPDRYSYEQYF. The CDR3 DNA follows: TGTGCCAGCAGACCCGACAGGTACTCCTACGAGCAGTACTTC.

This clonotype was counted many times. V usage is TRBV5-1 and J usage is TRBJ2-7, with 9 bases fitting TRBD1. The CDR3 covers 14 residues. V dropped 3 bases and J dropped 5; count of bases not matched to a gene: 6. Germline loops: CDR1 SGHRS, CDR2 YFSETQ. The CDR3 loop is CASSSGDRANEQYF. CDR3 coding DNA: TGCGCCAGCAGCTCGGGGGACAGGGCAAACGAGCAGTACTTC.

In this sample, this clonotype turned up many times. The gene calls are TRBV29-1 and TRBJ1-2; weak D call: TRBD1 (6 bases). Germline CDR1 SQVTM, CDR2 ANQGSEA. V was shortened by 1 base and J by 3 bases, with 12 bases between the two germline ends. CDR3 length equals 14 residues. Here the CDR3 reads CSVEGGQFDYGYTF. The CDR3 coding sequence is TGCAGCGTTGAAGGAGGACAGTTCGACTATGGCTACACCTTC.

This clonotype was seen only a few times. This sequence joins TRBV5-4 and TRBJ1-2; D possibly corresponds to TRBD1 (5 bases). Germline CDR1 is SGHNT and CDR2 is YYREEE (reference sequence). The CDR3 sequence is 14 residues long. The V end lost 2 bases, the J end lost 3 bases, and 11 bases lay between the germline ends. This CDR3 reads CASSFRDGDYGYTF. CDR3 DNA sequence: TGTGCCAGCAGCTTCCGGGACGGGGACTATGGCTACACCTTC.

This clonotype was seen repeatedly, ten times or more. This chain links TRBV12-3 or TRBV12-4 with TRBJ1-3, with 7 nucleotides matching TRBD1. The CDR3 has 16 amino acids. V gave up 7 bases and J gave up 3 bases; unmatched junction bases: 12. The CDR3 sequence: CASTLRQGSFGNTIYF. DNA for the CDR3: TGTGCCAGCACCCTGAGACAGGGCAGCTTTGGAAACACCATATATTTT.

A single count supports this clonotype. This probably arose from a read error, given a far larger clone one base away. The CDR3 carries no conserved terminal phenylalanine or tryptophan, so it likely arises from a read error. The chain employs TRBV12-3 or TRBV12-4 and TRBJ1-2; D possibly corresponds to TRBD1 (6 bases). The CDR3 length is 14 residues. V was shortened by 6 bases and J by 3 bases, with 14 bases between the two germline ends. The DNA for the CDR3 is TGTGCCAGCAGCCGGAGGGGGTCTGACTATGGCTACACCTCC. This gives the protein CASSRRGSDYGYTS.

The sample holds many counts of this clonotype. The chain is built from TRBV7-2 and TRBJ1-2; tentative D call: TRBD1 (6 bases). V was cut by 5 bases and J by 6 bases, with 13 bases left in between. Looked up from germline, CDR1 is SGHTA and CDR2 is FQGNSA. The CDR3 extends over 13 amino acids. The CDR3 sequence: CASSPTGLDGYTF. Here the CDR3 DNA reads TGTGCCAGCAGCCCTACAGGGTTGGATGGCTACACCTTC.

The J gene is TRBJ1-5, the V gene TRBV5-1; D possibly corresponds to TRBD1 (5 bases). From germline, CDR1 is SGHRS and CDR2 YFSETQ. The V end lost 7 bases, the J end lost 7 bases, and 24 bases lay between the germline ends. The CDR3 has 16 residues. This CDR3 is CASLGRHGGLSQPQHF. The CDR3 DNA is TGCGCCAGCTTGGGACGTCACGGGGGACTTAGCCAGCCCCAGCATTTT.

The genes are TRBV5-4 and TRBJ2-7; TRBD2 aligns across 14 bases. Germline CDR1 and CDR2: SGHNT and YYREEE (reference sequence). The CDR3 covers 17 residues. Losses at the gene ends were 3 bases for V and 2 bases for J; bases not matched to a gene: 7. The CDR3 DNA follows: TGTGCCAGCAGCTCACGACTAGCGGGGGGGCCGACCTACGAGCAGTACTTC. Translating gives CASSSRLAGGPTYEQYF. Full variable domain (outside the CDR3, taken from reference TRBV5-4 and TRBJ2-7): ETGVTQSPTHLIKTRGQQVTLRCSSQSGHNTVSWYQQALGQGPQFIFQYYREEENGRGNFPPRFSGLQFPNYSSELNVNALELDDSALYLCASSSRLAGGPTYEQYFGPGTRLTVT.

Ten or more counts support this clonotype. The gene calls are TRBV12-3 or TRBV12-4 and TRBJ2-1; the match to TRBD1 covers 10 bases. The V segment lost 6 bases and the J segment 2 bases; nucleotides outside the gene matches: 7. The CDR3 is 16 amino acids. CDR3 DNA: TGTGCCAGCAGGCTCCCGGGACAGGGGACCTACAATGAGCAGTTCTTC. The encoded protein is CASRLPGQGTYNEQFF.

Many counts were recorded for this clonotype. Here the CDR3 reads CAISGTSGFYEQYF. In DNA form, the CDR3 reads TGTGCCATCAGTGGGACTAGCGGGTTCTACGAGCAGTACTTC. The V and J genes are TRBV10-3 and TRBJ2-7, with 11 bases identical to TRBD2. CDR3 size: 14 residues. The germline V gene has CDR1 ENHRY and CDR2 SYGVKD. Trimming at V came to 4 bases and at J to 3 bases, leaving 2 bases not matched to a gene.

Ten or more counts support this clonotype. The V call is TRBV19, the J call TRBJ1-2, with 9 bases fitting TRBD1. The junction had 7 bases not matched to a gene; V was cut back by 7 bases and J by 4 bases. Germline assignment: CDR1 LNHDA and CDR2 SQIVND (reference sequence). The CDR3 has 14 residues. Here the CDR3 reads CASMGDREVYGYTF. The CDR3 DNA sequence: TGTGCCAGTATGGGGGACAGGGAAGTCTATGGCTACACCTTC.